The 8 T cell receptor beta chains in this list originate from one sample, sequenced in a study of CD8+ T cells in alopecia areata (dated by TCRdb to between 2017 and 2018). The sample's time point, from its label and the paper: 4 weeks on oral tofacitinib. The intended sense of this specimen's treatment or condition label: oral pan-JAK inhibitor, 5-10 mg twice daily. Library preparation was by the immunoSEQ multiplex PCR assay. To provide template for TCR sequencing, every sample had RNA extracted and reverse transcribed into cDNA. This immuneACCESS table, as held by TCRdb, lists in-frame sequences with V and J called but not all clones. Of the missing ones, under half trace to an unresolved V gene in checked studies; the others have no known cause. The sample data list roughly 100,000 clones, and about 64% of these were observed just once. Jointly, the top ten make up roughly a sixth of the sample.

The sequences come from CD8+ T cells sorted from blood, collected at week 4, from a patient treated with tofacitinib. Receptor source: a human donor with alopecia areata.

J is TRBJ2-7 and V is TRBV29-1; the D call may be TRBD1 or TRBD2 (6 bases each). CDR1 is SQVTM, CDR2 ANQGSEA, per germline. The CDR3 is made up of 12 amino acids. The V gene lost 8 bases and the J gene lost 5 bases, with 16 bases spanning the gap. CDR3 DNA sequence: TGCAGCTTCCGGGGGCAGGGTAACGAGCAGTACTTC. Amino acid sequence: CSFRGQGNEQYF.

V and J are TRBV4-1 and TRBJ2-7; the D is unclear. V lost 1 base to trimming and J lost 2 bases, with 9 bases between them. The CDR3 consists of 14 residues. Germline V CDR1 and CDR2: MGHRA, YSYEKL. CDR3 in amino acids: CASSQGALTYEQYF. The CDR3 DNA sequence: TGCGCCAGCAGCCAAGGGGCCTTAACCTACGAGCAGTACTTC.

The rearrangement links TRBV29-1 to TRBJ1-1, with D hard to call. The V end was cut by 0 bases, the J end by 0 bases, with 5 bases between. This CDR3 contains 13 residues. Looked up from germline, CDR1 is SQVTM and CDR2 is ANQGSEA. CDR3 sequence (DNA): TGCAGCGTTGAAGATCAGCTGAACACTGAAGCTTTCTTT. It encodes CSVEDQLNTEAFF.

This clone has only a few counts. The rearrangement joins TRBV7-2 to TRBJ1-2; no definite D call. V was pared by 1 base and J by 5 bases, with 8 bases between. CDR1 and CDR2 (germline): SGHTA, FQGNSA. CDR3 length: 13 amino acids. The CDR3 nucleotides are TGTGCCAGCAGCTTAGAAGGCGGGTATGGCTACACCTTC. Protein: CASSLEGGYGYTF.

This chain connects TRBV19 to TRBJ2-7; D is uncertain. This CDR3 comprises 14 residues. The V end lost 0 bases, the J end lost 2 bases, and 8 bases lay between the germline ends. Germline CDR1 reads LNHDA; CDR2 reads SQIVND (reference sequence). This CDR3 is CASSIDGRPYEQYF. CDR3 coding DNA: TGTGCCAGTAGTATAGACGGGCGCCCCTACGAGCAGTACTTC.

This clone was observed a few times. The J gene is TRBJ2-5, the V gene TRBV9; D is possibly TRBD2 (5 bases). CDR1 is SGDLS and CDR2 is YYNGEE in the germline V gene. Trimming cost V 3 bases and J 5 bases, with 17 bases left between them. The CDR3 runs to 15 residues. The CDR3 loop reads CASSEGVGSLETQYF. The CDR3, as DNA: TGTGCCAGCAGCGAGGGAGTGGGGAGTCTGGAGACCCAGTACTTC.

This clone was detected only a few times. The chain carries TRBV29-1 and TRBJ2-1, with TRBD1 as a possible D gene (6 bases). V was cut by 1 base and J by 6 bases, with 19 bases left in between. This CDR3 has 16 amino acids. The germline gives CDR1 SQVTM, CDR2 ANQGSEA. CDR3: CSVEGLQGREGNEQFF. The CDR3 coding sequence is TGCAGCGTTGAAGGTCTACAGGGTAGAGAGGGCAATGAGCAGTTCTTC.

The V gene is TRBV5-1, the J gene TRBJ2-5; no clear D gene. This CDR3 is built from 14 residues. CDR1 is SGHRS and CDR2 is YFSETQ in the germline V gene. The V end lost 2 bases, the J end lost 1 base, and 9 bases lay between the germline ends. The CDR3 here is CASSLESIQETQYF. CDR3 sequence (DNA): TGCGCCAGCAGCTTAGAGAGTATCCAAGAGACCCAGTACTTC.